Sequencing of this TCR beta chain was carried out in a study of blood T cell repertoires in COVID-19. Study-wide context: Acute and convalescent COVID-19 specimens originated in the United States, Italy and Spain. In each case, the material was cDNA or gDNA derived from T cells, B-cell-depleted T cells, or PBMCs.

CDR1 SGHDT and CDR2 YYEEEE come from the germline V gene. The CDR3 sequence is 14 residues long. With 1 base removed from V and 3 bases from J, the gap between germline ends came to 10 bases. In the authors' workflow: The assay estimated nucleated cells by amplifying reference gene primers. Using immunoSEQ multiplex PCR, the repertoire was profiled, and TCRdb retains in-frame clones only, with some absent. V and J calls and clone size are copied from that table; D and trimming were computed from the DNA. The table has more than 150,000 clones, around 92% seen once; the top ten hold roughly 2.8%. The sequenced sample was peripheral blood. This receptor was identified in a man aged 60 to 69 with acute or convalescent COVID-19. The rearrangement links TRBV5-6 to TRBJ1-2, with D hard to call. The CDR3 DNA sequence: TGTGCCAGCAGCTTGAACGGGTTGGACTATGGCTACACCTTC. Encoded protein: CASSLNGLDYGYTF.